These 15 T cell receptor beta chains were all obtained from the same sample, sequenced in a study of blood T cells in healthy people across ages. The second PCR ran 7 to 11 cycles with a sample-barcoded 5' primer and J-beta primers. TCRdb redid the calling of the 5' RACE reads with MiXCR, one entry per CDR3 protein. The table lists over 600,000 distinct CDR3 sequences, roughly 43% of them singletons. Sequenced input: blood. The receptors were gathered from a man older than 75 in good health.

Regarding this clonotype: One end of the junction does not line up with germline, which may come from a read error. The chain's CDR3 is CANSLGSSGGDTQYF. DNA for the CDR3: TGTGCCAACAGCTTAGGGTCTAGCGGGGGCGATACGCAGTATTTT. The rearrangement links TRBV7-2 to TRBJ2-3; 10 nucleotides line up with TRBD2. The CDR3 is 15 residues long. Per the germline V gene, CDR1 is SGHTA and CDR2 is FQGNSA.

This clonotype has a handful of counts. The chain couples TRBV7-9 to TRBJ2-7, with 9 nucleotides matching TRBD1. The last part of the DNA fits TRBJ2-5 better; the J call may be wrong. Germline CDR1 and CDR2: SEHNR and FQNEAQ (reference sequence). CDR3 length: 15 amino acids. CDR3 bases: TGTGCCAGCAGCCTACCGGGACAGGGAAGAGAGACCCAGTACTTC. The encoded protein is CASSLPGQGRETQYF.

This clonotype was seen only a few times. This rearrangement joins TRBV7-6 to TRBJ2-3; TRBD2 aligns across 7 bases. V was clipped by 0 bases and J by 7 bases; unmatched bases: 7. This CDR3 region has 15 residues. Germline V gives CDR1 SGHVS, CDR2 FNYEAQ. CDR3: CASSLATSLVYTQYF. The CDR3 DNA follows: TGTGCCAGCAGCTTAGCGACTAGCTTGGTCTATACGCAGTATTTT.

There are a few counts of this clonotype. The V gene is TRBV27, the J gene TRBJ2-7; TRBD1 or TRBD2 may be the D gene (6 bases each). Germline CDR1 and CDR2: MNHEY and SMNVEV (reference sequence). CDR3 length equals 14 residues. With 3 bases removed from V and 5 bases from J, the gap between germline ends came to 14 bases. CDR3 DNA: TGTGCCAGCAGTTTCAGGGGAGGTATAAACGAGCAGTACTTC. It encodes CASSFRGGINEQYF.

Concerning this clonotype itself: At one of its ends the junction is not consistent with the germline gene, which may arise from a read error. The V and J genes are TRBV7-2 and TRBJ2-1, with a weak D call TRBD1 (5 bases). The CDR3 has 15 amino acids. Germline CDR1 SGHTA, CDR2 FQGNSA. This chain's CDR3 is CASRPGWGQNNKQFF. The CDR3 DNA reads as TGTGCCAGCAGACCAGGGTGGGGCCAAAACAATAAGCAGTTCTTC.

The V call is TRBV6-2 or TRBV6-3, the J call TRBJ2-3, with 8 bases identical to TRBD2. The ends lost 6 bases at V and 0 bases at J; junction bases unmatched: 8. The length of the CDR3 is 16 residues. Germline CDR1 and CDR2: MNHEY and SVGEGT. CDR3 DNA sequence: TGTGCCAGCAGACTTCTGGTAGCGGGGAGCACAGATACGCAGTATTTT. Translation: CASRLLVAGSTDTQYF.

This clonotype was seen once. V is TRBV6-6 and J is TRBJ1-2; maybe TRBD1 (6 bases). The germline CDR1 and CDR2 sequences are MNHNY and SVGAGI (reference sequence). The CDR3 has 15 residues. V was pared by 6 bases and J by 7 bases, with 21 bases between. The CDR3 DNA reads TGTGCCAGCAGCAGCCGGGGGCAGGGTGACCGTGGCTACACCTTC. This encodes CASSSRGQGDRGYTF.

This clonotype was recorded a few times. The junction shows a germline mismatch at one end, possibly a read error. V usage is TRBV7-7 and J usage is TRBJ2-5, with D unresolved. The CDR3 is made up of 13 amino acids. Germline lookup yields CDR1 SSHAT and CDR2 FNYEAQ (reference sequence). The CDR3 is CASSWSNQETQYF. As DNA, the CDR3 is TGTGCTAGCAGCTGGTCGAACCAAGAGACCCAGTACTTC. The whole variable domain, remainder taken from reference TRBV7-7 and TRBJ2-5, is GAGVSQSPRYKVTKRGQDVTLRCDPISSHATLYWYQQALGQGPEFLTYFNYEAQPDKSGLPSDRFSAERPEGSISTLTIQRTEQRDSAMYRCASSWSNQETQYFGPGTRLLVL.

The genes are TRBV7-2 and TRBJ2-7; 8 positions agree with TRBD2. This CDR3 has 14 residues. V shed 1 base, J shed 6 bases, and the junction held 5 bases outside the gene matches. The germline CDR1 and CDR2 sequences are SGHTA and FQGNSA. CDR3 sequence (DNA): TGTGCCAGCAGCTTAGATACCGGGAGGGGCGAGCAGTACTTC. Its protein product is CASSLDTGRGEQYF.

This clonotype was seen a few times. This chain links TRBV11-2 with TRBJ2-7, with TRBD2 matching 15 bases. The J segment lost 7 bases and the V segment lost 4 bases, leaving 20 bases of the junction unmatched. Germline values: CDR1 SGHAT, CDR2 FQNNGV. The CDR3 has 20 residues. This CDR3 reads CASSSVARTSGRAAYNEQYF. The CDR3 DNA reads TGTGCCAGCAGCTCGGTTGCGCGGACTAGCGGGAGGGCCGCCTACAATGAGCAGTACTTC.

The table lists this clonotype with a few counts. The rearrangement links TRBV7-2 to TRBJ2-1; D remains unclear. The V gene lost 5 bases and the J gene lost 3 bases, with 11 bases spanning the gap. The CDR3 sequence is 14 residues long. Germline V gene data show CDR1 as SGHTA and CDR2 as FQGNSA. CDR3 sequence (DNA): TGTGCCAGCAGCCAGGATGGCGGCTACAATGAGCAGTTCTTC. The encoded protein is CASSQDGGYNEQFF.

J is TRBJ2-6 and V is TRBV20-1; TRBD1 is a possible D gene (5 bases). This CDR3 region has 16 residues. Germline CDR1 and CDR2: DFQATT and SNEGSKA (reference sequence). V was clipped by 3 bases and J by 0 bases, with 12 bases between them. CDR3 amino acids: CSARKDSYSGANVLTF. For the CDR3, the DNA is TGCAGTGCTAGGAAAGACAGCTACTCTGGGGCCAACGTCCTGACTTTC.

This clonotype was detected only a few times. V gene TRBV6-2 or TRBV6-3 combines with J gene TRBJ2-4; 9 nucleotides agree with TRBD2. Gene TRBJ2-7 matches the end of the DNA better, so the J call may be wrong. Germline V gene sequence: CDR1 MNHEY, CDR2 SVGEGT. This CDR3 comprises 16 residues. The CDR3 coding sequence is TGTGCCAGCAGTAAGGGGGGGAGCGGGAGGAGTTACGAGCAGTACTTC. This codes for CASSKGGSGRSYEQYF.

This chain uses TRBV20-1 with TRBJ1-1; D is unclear. V was cut by 1 base and J by 0 bases, with 9 bases left in between. Germline V gene sequence: CDR1 DFQATT, CDR2 SNEGSKA (reference sequence). This CDR3 has 14 amino acids. DNA of the CDR3: TGCAGTGCTAGAGGCACCTCTCTGAACACTGAAGCTTTCTTT. Translating gives CSARGTSLNTEAFF.

This clonotype was observed a few times. V gene TRBV5-1 combines with J gene TRBJ2-5; a weak D match, TRBD2 (5 bases). Germline V gene data show CDR1 as SGHRS and CDR2 as YFSETQ. V shed 0 bases and J shed 4 bases, with 16 bases lying between them. The CDR3 has 16 amino acids. The CDR3 is CASSLAGLSRAETQYF. The CDR3 DNA follows: TGCGCCAGCAGCTTGGCCGGGCTTTCGAGGGCAGAGACCCAGTACTTC.